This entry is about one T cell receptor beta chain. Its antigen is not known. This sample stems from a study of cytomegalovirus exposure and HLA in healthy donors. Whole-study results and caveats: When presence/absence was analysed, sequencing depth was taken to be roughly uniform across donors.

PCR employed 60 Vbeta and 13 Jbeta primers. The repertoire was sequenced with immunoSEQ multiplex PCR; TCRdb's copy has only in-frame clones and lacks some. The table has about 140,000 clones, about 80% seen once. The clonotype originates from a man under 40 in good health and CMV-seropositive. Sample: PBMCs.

Here the CDR3 reads CASSMVRGGDPLRMQYF. The DNA for the CDR3 is TGTGCCAGTAGTATGGTGAGGGGCGGGGACCCTCTACGGATGCAGTACTTC. The gene calls are TRBV19 and TRBJ2-7; D may be TRBD2 (6 bases). Trimming removed 3 bases at V and 9 bases at J, with 27 bases between. Germline CDR1 is LNHDA and CDR2 is SQIVND (reference sequence). The CDR3 is 17 residues long.